The 2 T cell receptor beta chains below were found in one sample sequenced in a study of blood T cells in healthy people across ages. A second PCR, run for about 6 to 11 cycles, used a sample-barcoded 5' primer plus a J-beta primer mix. TCRdb used MiXCR to reprocess the 5' RACE reads, holding one entry per CDR3 protein. Among about 930,000 distinct CDR3 sequences listed, almost 30% were seen once. This same sample was also part of a study on T cells of mothers and their children.

The sample comprised blood. All receptors derive from a middle-aged woman in good health.

This sequence joins TRBV28 and TRBJ1-3; tentative D call: TRBD1 (5 bases). The CDR3 is 17 amino acids. Germline V gene sequence: CDR1 MDHEN, CDR2 SYDVKM. V gave up 6 bases and J gave up 5 bases, with 23 bases separating them. Here the CDR3 DNA reads TGTGCCAGCAGCCGCCGGGACGGATTTACTCTGAGAAACACCATATATTTT. It codes for CASSRRDGFTLRNTIYF.

In this sample, this clonotype turned up a few times. The genes are TRBV29-1 and TRBJ2-2; D not resolved. The CDR3 is 13 residues long. The V and J ends lost 4 bases and 4 bases respectively, with 10 bases between them. Per the germline V gene, CDR1 is SQVTM and CDR2 is ANQGSEA. CDR3 in DNA: TGCAGCGTTGTCGCCCCGGGCACCGGGGAGCTGTTTTTT. It translates to CSVVAPGTGELFF.